Here is one TCR beta chain with its context. Antigen: not known. Construction of the TCRbeta library involved unique molecular identifiers. TCRdb ran MiXCR on the PCR reads and lists one entry per CDR3 protein. The sample records around 450,000 distinct CDR3 sequences, 16% being singletons. The sample originates from a study of T-cell reconstitution after alpha-beta-depleted transplantation in children. Findings of the study overall: Expanded graft clones numbering several hundred reportedly gave rise to alpha-beta T cells about two months after transplant. One year after transplant, T-cell counts and diversity came mostly from newly produced T cells. Surviving recipient T cells and intrathymic progenitors accounted for some patients' high TCRbeta diversity at day 60.

J lost 4 bases, V lost 3 bases, and 5 bases had no gene match. The germline gives CDR1 WNHNN, CDR2 SYGVQD (reference sequence). The CDR3 extends over 15 amino acids. V gene TRBV10-1 combines with J gene TRBJ2-3; 9 bases fit TRBD1. This sequence was found in a boy younger than two who had a stem cell transplant for Wiskott-Aldrich syndrome, so the T cells may come from the graft donor. The material was PBMCs, mostly from graft donor cells, obtained 360 days after TCRalphabeta/CD19-depleted stem cell transplant. The CDR3 here is CASSDTGGKADTQYF. The CDR3 DNA reads TGCGCCAGCAGTGACACAGGGGGCAAAGCAGATACGCAGTATTTT.